This TCR beta chain is drawn from a study of shared clonotypes between healthy human individuals. Study outcomes and limitations: Read depth was anticipated to influence clonotype sharing among donors. Among non-shared clonotypes, generation probabilities were lower than among those shared by all four donors.

The germline V gene has CDR1 SGHDN and CDR2 FVKESK. Germline trimming cut 1 base from V and 2 bases from J; bases unmatched to any gene: 7. The CDR3 contains 16 residues. TCRdb keeps only in-frame clones here, not all; method: immunoSEQ multiplex PCR. The repertoire consists of a few million clones, with 85% to 95% occurring once and the leading ten covering around 0.4%. Details on this clone: The target antigen is unknown.

The chain joins TRBV14 to TRBJ2-7; 8 nucleotides match TRBD2. This TCR derives from a man in his late teens or twenties in good health. Some clones in this sample may be carry-over from other donors' samples. Sequenced sample: naive CD4+ T cells from PBMCs. The subset denotes: CD45RA+ positively selected. The CDR3 bases are TGTGCCAGCAGCCAAGCCATCCGGACTAGCCCCTACGAGCAGTACTTC. Amino acid sequence: CASSQAIRTSPYEQYF.